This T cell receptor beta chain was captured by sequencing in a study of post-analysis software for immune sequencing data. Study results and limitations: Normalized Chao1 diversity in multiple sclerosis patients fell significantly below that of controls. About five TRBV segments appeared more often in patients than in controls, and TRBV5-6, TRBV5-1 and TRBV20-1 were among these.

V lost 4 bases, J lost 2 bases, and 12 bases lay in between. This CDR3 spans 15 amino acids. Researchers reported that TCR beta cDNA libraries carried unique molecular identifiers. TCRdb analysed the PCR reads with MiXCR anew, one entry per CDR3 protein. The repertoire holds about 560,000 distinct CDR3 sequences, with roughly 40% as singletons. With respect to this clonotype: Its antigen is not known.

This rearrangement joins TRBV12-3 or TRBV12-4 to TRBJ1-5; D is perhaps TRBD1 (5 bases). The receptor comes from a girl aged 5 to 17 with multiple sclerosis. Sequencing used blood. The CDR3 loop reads CASSWGGVGNQPQHF. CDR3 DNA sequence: TGTGCCAGCAGTTGGGGAGGGGTCGGCAATCAGCCCCAGCATTTT.